These 16 T cell receptor beta chains came from one sample sequenced in a study of response to subunit inactivated influenza vaccine. MiXCR was run by TCRdb on the RT-PCR reads, yielding one entry per CDR3 protein. The sample yields 650,000 to 800,000 distinct CDR3 sequences, roughly 20% seen once. The sequences come from PBMCs from blood, collected about 5 days after vaccination. These receptors were collected from a man aged 45-60 years who received an inactivated influenza vaccine.

This clonotype occurred a few times. This chain uses TRBV4-1 with TRBJ2-5, with a tentative D call TRBD2 (5 bases). The CDR3 is made up of 13 amino acids. The germline V and J ends were trimmed by 4 bases and 4 bases, with 10 bases remaining between them. CDR1 and CDR2 from the germline V gene are MGHRA and YSYEKL. The CDR3 sequence is CASSRTRRETQYF. In DNA form, the CDR3 reads TGCGCCAGCAGCCGAACTAGAAGAGAGACCCAGTACTTC.

This clonotype was recorded a few times. The V call is TRBV30, the J call TRBJ1-6; 7 bases are a match to TRBD1. With V trimmed by 7 bases and J by 5 bases, 8 bases remained unmatched. The CDR3 is made up of 14 amino acids. From germline, CDR1 is GTSNPN and CDR2 SVGIG (reference sequence). The CDR3 reads CASELGQHNSPLHF. In nucleotides, the CDR3 is TGTGCCTCGGAGCTGGGACAGCATAATTCACCCCTCCACTTT.

The rearrangement uses TRBV12-3 or TRBV12-4 and TRBJ2-7, with a tentative D call TRBD2 (5 bases). V was trimmed by 7 bases and J by 3 bases, leaving 10 bases between them. The CDR3 loop spans 12 amino acids. The DNA for the CDR3 is TGTGCCAGCACCGGACTTGGCTACGAGCAGTACTTC. Protein: CASTGLGYEQYF.

This clonotype was detected a few times. The rearrangement joins TRBV7-9 to TRBJ1-1; D is ambiguous. The V end was cut by 1 base, the J end by 0 bases, with 9 bases between. The CDR3 consists of 15 residues. Germline CDR1 reads SEHNR; CDR2 reads FQNEAQ (reference sequence). CDR3 nucleotides: TGTGCCAGCAGCTTAGAGAGAGGCATGAACACTGAAGCTTTCTTT. Translation: CASSLERGMNTEAFF.

The rearrangement uses TRBV10-2 and TRBJ1-1; unclear D gene. Germline V lookup: CDR1 WSHSY, CDR2 SAAADI. V lost 6 bases, J lost 3 bases, and 5 bases lay in between. The CDR3 sequence is 11 residues long. The CDR3 DNA sequence: TGCGCCAGCAGATGGGACACTGAAGCTTTCTTT. Translating it yields CASRWDTEAFF.

The chain joins TRBV5-1 to TRBJ2-1, with D tentatively TRBD2 (6 bases). Germline V lookup: CDR1 SGHRS, CDR2 YFSETQ. The CDR3 is 16 amino acids. V was cut by 0 bases and J by 10 bases, with 20 bases left in between. The CDR3 here is CASSLAKGTPSEEQFF. CDR3 sequence (DNA): TGCGCCAGCAGCTTGGCGAAGGGGACTCCTTCCGAGGAGCAGTTCTTC.

A single count supports this clonotype. The CDR3 loop reads CASSQGLAGVSADTQYF. As DNA, the CDR3 is TGCGCCAGCAGCCAAGGACTAGCGGGAGTTTCCGCAGATACGCAGTATTTT. The J gene is TRBJ2-3, the V gene TRBV5-1, with 13 bases identical to TRBD2. Germline lookup yields CDR1 SGHRS and CDR2 YFSETQ. The CDR3 is 17 amino acids. Losses at the gene ends were 4 bases for V and 4 bases for J; bases not matched to a gene: 9.

This clonotype has more than one count but fewer than ten. The chain recombines TRBV7-2 with TRBJ2-7; D might be TRBD2 (6 bases). Trimming left V 5 bases short and J 0 bases short, with 14 bases between. The CDR3 spans 15 residues. The germline V gene has CDR1 SGHTA and CDR2 FQGNSA. CDR3 loop: CASSNPGLSSYEQYF. The DNA for the CDR3 is TGTGCCAGCAGCAATCCGGGACTTAGCTCCTACGAGCAGTACTTC. Filled out from reference TRBV7-2 and TRBJ2-7, the complete variable domain reads GAGVSQSPSNKVTEKGKDVELRCDPISGHTALYWYRQSLGQGLEFLIYFQGNSAPDKSGLPSDRFSAERTGGSVSTLTIQRTQQEDSAVYLCASSNPGLSSYEQYFGPGTRLTVT.

V gene TRBV20-1 combines with J gene TRBJ2-5; 10 nucleotides agree with TRBD1. Trimming cost V 5 bases and J 1 base; bases outside gene matches: 13. CDR1 and CDR2 from the germline V gene are DFQATT and SNEGSKA (reference sequence). This CDR3 region has 17 residues. CDR3 bases: TGCAGTGCTGAGAAACCCGGGACAGGGGTTCTCCAAGAGACCCAGTACTTC. It codes for CSAEKPGTGVLQETQYF.

The chain combines TRBV20-1 with TRBJ2-1; D possibly matches TRBD1 or TRBD2 (5 bases each). Trimming stripped 3 bases from V and 4 bases from J, with 13 bases between. The CDR3 is 14 residues long. Germline values: CDR1 DFQATT, CDR2 SNEGSKA (reference sequence). The CDR3 DNA follows: TGCAGTGCTAGTATCGGGGCCAAGTACAATGAGCAGTTCTTC. Amino acids: CSASIGAKYNEQFF.

This clonotype has at least ten counts. The chain carries TRBV20-1 and TRBJ2-7, with 10 bases fitting TRBD2. Germline V gene data show CDR1 as DFQATT and CDR2 as SNEGSKA (reference sequence). This CDR3 region has 12 residues. Trimming took 4 bases from V and 5 from J; bases not matched to a gene: 2. Here the CDR3 reads CSAKRGGNEQYF. The CDR3, as DNA: TGCAGTGCTAAGCGGGGGGGCAACGAGCAGTACTTC.

The table lists this clonotype with a few counts. The chain is built from TRBV5-1 and TRBJ2-7, with unresolved D. CDR3 size: 14 residues. CDR1 is SGHRS, CDR2 YFSETQ, per germline. Trimming pared 0 bases from V and 3 bases from J, leaving 10 bases between. This chain's CDR3 is CASSLDPTSYEQYF. The CDR3 region has the DNA TGCGCCAGCAGCTTGGACCCCACAAGCTACGAGCAGTACTTC. The full variable domain, in which reference TRBV5-1 and TRBJ2-7 provide the parts outside the CDR3, is KAGVTQTPRYLIKTRGQQVTLSCSPISGHRSVSWYQQTPGQGLQFLFEYFSETQRNKGNFPGRFSGRQFSNSRSEMNVSTLELGDSALYLCASSLDPTSYEQYFGPGTRLTVT.

This clonotype was observed a few times. This chain links TRBV12-3 or TRBV12-4 with TRBJ2-5; the match to TRBD2 covers 10 bases. CDR3 length: 15 amino acids. V lost 3 bases, J lost 2 bases, and 3 bases stayed unmatched. CDR3: CASSFLAGVQETQYF. Here the CDR3 DNA reads TGTGCCAGCAGTTTCCTAGCGGGGGTTCAAGAGACCCAGTACTTC.

This clonotype was detected only a few times. CDR3 region: CASSLSGDGNQPQHF. CDR3 DNA sequence: TGTGCCAGCAGTTTATCAGGGGACGGCAATCAGCCCCAGCATTTT. The rearrangement joins TRBV12-3 or TRBV12-4 to TRBJ1-5; a possible D gene is TRBD1 (6 bases). This CDR3 is 15 amino acids long. The V end lost 2 bases, the J end lost 2 bases, and 10 bases lay between the germline ends.

The chain recombines TRBV4-3 with TRBJ1-4; D remains unclear. The germline V and J ends were trimmed by 0 bases and 5 bases, with 13 bases remaining between them. Germline V gives CDR1 LGHNA, CDR2 YSLEER. The CDR3 length is 16 residues. The CDR3 region is CASSQDIGTGNEKLFF. CDR3 coding DNA: TGCGCCAGCAGCCAAGATATAGGAACGGGGAATGAAAAACTGTTTTTT.

This clonotype was seen only a few times. The chain recombines TRBV5-1 with TRBJ1-5; D not resolved. Trimming removed 4 bases from V and 5 bases from J, with 13 bases in between. CDR3 length: 14 amino acids. Germline CDR1 and CDR2: SGHRS and YFSETQ. The CDR3 spells CASSIGSSDQPQHF. DNA for the CDR3: TGCGCCAGCAGCATCGGGAGCAGCGATCAGCCCCAGCATTTT.